These 2 T cell receptor beta chains came from one sample sequenced in a study of early T cells in non-severe SARS-CoV-2 infection. One entry per CDR3 protein, called by TCRdb with MiXCR from the 5' RACE reads. The profile shows about 48,000 distinct CDR3 sequences, 6.2% of them singletons. The material was whole blood, obtained at baseline. The receptor source for this set is an adult who was a healthcare worker with PCR-confirmed SARS-CoV-2 infection or an uninfected control (not recorded which).

This clonotype appeared a few times. The chain employs TRBV6-5 and TRBJ1-5, with 10 bases aligning to TRBD1. Germline V gene data show CDR1 as MNHEY and CDR2 as SVGAGI. The CDR3 is 16 amino acids. With V trimmed by 6 bases and J by 0 bases, 5 bases remained unmatched. The CDR3 protein is CASRRQGANSNQPQHF. Written as DNA, the CDR3 is TGTGCCAGCAGGCGACAGGGGGCGAATAGCAATCAGCCCCAGCATTTT.

The rearrangement uses TRBV18 and TRBJ2-1, with D uncertain. The CDR3 length is 15 residues. CDR1 and CDR2 (germline): KGHSH, LQKENI. The germline V and J ends were trimmed by 1 base and 5 bases, with 12 bases remaining between them. The CDR3 region has the DNA TGTGCCAGCTCACCACGGCGGATCGAAGACAATGAGCAGTTCTTC. It is translated as CASSPRRIEDNEQFF.